This section outlines one TCR beta chain sequence together with its context. Its cognate antigen has yet to be identified. As the CDR3 is not closed by the conserved phenylalanine or tryptophan, this likely results from a read error. Collaborating institutions collected whole blood in K2EDTA tubes following their own protocols. Collaborator samples were shipped for TCRbeta analysis as frozen whole blood, isolated PBMCs, or DNA extracted from either sample type. For this chain, trimming is 5 bases at the V end and 6 bases at the J end, and the number of junction bases without a gene match is 5. The germline V gene encodes CDR1 MDHEN and CDR2 SYDVKM. The CDR3 totals 13 residues, both ends included. The retained sequence is limited to the CDR3, 39 bases, with the frame set at the first base. These data belong to a study of blood T cell repertoires in COVID-19 (dated by TCRdb to 2018 to 2021). Regarding the research as a whole: Samples covering the acute and convalescent phases of COVID-19 were provided by collaborators in the United States, Italy and Spain. The prospective study material was composed of cDNA or gDNA derived from T cells, B-cell-depleted T cells, or PBMCs. The dataset comprised deeply sampled blood TCRbeta repertoires from subjects exposed to, actively infected with, or recovered from COVID-19. A freely available public database, intended as a resource for researchers studying the immune response to SARS-CoV-2, is where the repertoires were released. Samples were obtained from the ongoing ImmuneRACE study (first 160 participants) and from about 1,300 subjects provided by 6 global collaborators. A de-identified subject ID, COVID-19 status, age in years and sex were almost always included in the sample metadata. HLA class I and class II types, where available, came from metadata supplied by the sample provider rather than from assay-based typing.

What the authors observed across the whole study: Clinical and demographic metadata were provided uncurated, with the amount varying by source and participant.

TCRbeta CDR3 regions were amplified from genomic DNA using the immunoSEQ Assay, a bias-controlled multiplex PCR. The original pipeline was this. The number of nucleated cells in each sample was estimated by amplification of reference gene primers within the assay. Sequence reads were collapsed and filtered to measure the absolute abundance of every unique TCRbeta CDR3 rearrangement. For each sample, productive Simpson clonality was calculated as the square root of Simpson's diversity index over productive rearrangements. As stored in TCRdb, this immuneACCESS dataset retains in-frame rearrangements with V and J assigned. A fraction of the clones does not appear; measured against another copy, unresolved V genes explain less than half of the discrepancy, and the remainder lacks a known reason. That table is the source of V, J and clone size, and D and trimming were worked out from the DNA. A total of approximately 74,000 clones appear in this sample, less than 95% of them only once. About 5% of the sample is held by the ten biggest clonotypes.

Source material: peripheral blood. The chain couples TRBV28 to TRBJ1-2, with 8 bases matching TRBD1. This sequence originates from a woman aged 55-70 years with active COVID-19. The CDR3 region reads CASSLGTGNGYTL. The bases read TGTGCCAGCAGTCTCGGGACAGGCAATGGCTACACCCTC.